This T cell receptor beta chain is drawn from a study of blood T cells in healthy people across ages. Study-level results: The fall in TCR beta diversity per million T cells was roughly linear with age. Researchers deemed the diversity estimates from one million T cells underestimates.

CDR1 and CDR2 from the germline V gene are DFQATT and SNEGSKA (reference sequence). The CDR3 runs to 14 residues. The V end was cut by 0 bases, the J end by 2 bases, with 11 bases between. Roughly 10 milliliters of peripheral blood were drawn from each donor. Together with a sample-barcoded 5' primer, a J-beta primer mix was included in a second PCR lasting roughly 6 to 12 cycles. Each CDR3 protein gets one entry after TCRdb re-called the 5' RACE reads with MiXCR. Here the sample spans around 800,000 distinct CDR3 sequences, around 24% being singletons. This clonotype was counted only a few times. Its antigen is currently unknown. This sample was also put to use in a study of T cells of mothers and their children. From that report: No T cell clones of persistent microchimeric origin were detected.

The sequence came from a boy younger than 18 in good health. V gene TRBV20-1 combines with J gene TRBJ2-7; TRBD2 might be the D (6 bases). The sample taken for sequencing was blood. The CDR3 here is CSARDRAGTYEQYF. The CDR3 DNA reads TGCAGTGCTAGAGATCGGGCGGGGACCTACGAGCAGTACTTC.